The T cell receptor beta chain under discussion was sequenced for a study of OX40 agonist ivuxolimab in advanced cancers. Study in general: The study treated patients with ivuxolimab, an agonistic anti-OX40 (CD134) antibody. Roughly two fifths of patients had received prior checkpoint inhibitor therapy. The study's findings and limits: Expanded peripheral T-cell antigen specificity went undetermined. Partly responding patients at 0.1-3.0 mg/kg showed some of the smallest clonal expansion.

V lost 2 bases, J lost 2 bases, and 5 bases stayed unmatched. The CDR3 spans 16 residues. Per the germline V gene, CDR1 is MNHNY and CDR2 is SVGAGI (reference sequence). In regard to this clone: Its target is not known.

Assay used: immunoSEQ multiplex PCR; TCRdb lists only in-frame clones, some missing. The sample shows about 73,000 clones, more than 85% of them seen only once. The clonotype was recovered from an adult with an advanced solid tumor such as melanoma, head and neck, liver or kidney cancer. The sample in question was CD4+ or CD8+ T cells sorted from blood, obtained in a trial of the OX40 agonist ivuxolimab. The genes are TRBV6-6 and TRBJ1-1; 10 bases line up with TRBD1. The CDR3 DNA follows: TGTGCCAGCAGTTACGGGACAGGGGTAGATAACACTGAAGCTTTCTTT. Protein: CASSYGTGVDNTEAFF.